Listed below are T cell receptor beta chains from one sample, sequenced in a study of blood T cell repertoires in COVID-19. Sequencing was performed with immunoSEQ multiplex PCR; in TCRdb, only in-frame clones are kept and a portion is missing. The table shows over 25,000 clones, with roughly 92% occurring only once. The source material was peripheral blood. The receptors here all came from a man in his fifties or sixties with acute or convalescent COVID-19. Both conserved end residues are part of each CDR3. D genes are given only for firm matches.

J gene: TRBJ2-7
V gene: TRBV28
D gene: NA
CDR3 protein: CASSWHPGLSSYEQYF
CDR3 DNA: TGTGCCAGCAGTTGGCATCCGGGTCTCAGCTCCTACGAGCAGTACTTC

J gene: TRBJ2-1
V gene: TRBV6-5
D gene: NA
CDR3 protein: CASRRRALVNEQFF
CDR3 DNA: TGTGCCAGCAGGAGGAGGGCCCTAGTAAATGAGCAGTTCTTC

J gene: TRBJ1-2
V gene: TRBV19
D gene: NA
CDR3 protein: CASSGREGGYGYTF
CDR3 DNA: TGTGCCAGTAGTGGAAGGGAAGGGGGCTATGGCTACACCTTC

J gene: TRBJ1-2
V gene: TRBV4-2
D gene: NA
CDR3 protein: CASSQEGEGTYYGYTF
CDR3 DNA: TGTGCCAGCAGCCAAGAGGGGGAGGGAACGTACTATGGCTACACCTTC

J gene: TRBJ1-2
V gene: TRBV2
D gene: NA
CDR3 protein: CASRLDSHYGYTF
CDR3 DNA: TGTGCCAGCAGATTAGACAGTCACTATGGCTACACCTTC

J gene: TRBJ1-6
V gene: TRBV6-5
D gene: NA
CDR3 protein: CASSYSFRVGDSPLHF
CDR3 DNA: TGTGCCAGCAGTTACTCTTTCAGGGTAGGGGATTCACCCCTCCACTTT

J gene: TRBJ2-7
V gene: TRBV12-5
D gene: NA
CDR3 protein: CASGLGQGNYEQYF
CDR3 DNA: TGTGCTAGTGGTTTGGGGCAGGGAAATTACGAGCAGTACTTC

J gene: TRBJ2-7
V gene: TRBV7-2
D gene: TRBD2
CDR3 protein: CASSLRLAGGTYEQYF
CDR3 DNA: TGTGCCAGCAGCTTAAGACTAGCGGGAGGGACCTACGAGCAGTACTTC

J gene: TRBJ1-1
V gene: TRBV6-6
D gene: NA
CDR3 protein: CASRINRDTEAFF
CDR3 DNA: TGTGCCAGCAGGATTAACAGGGACACTGAAGCTTTCTTT

J gene: TRBJ2-1
V gene: TRBV11-3
D gene: TRBD1
CDR3 protein: CASSDGTEYNEQFF
CDR3 DNA: TGTGCCAGCAGCGACGGGACAGAATACAATGAGCAGTTCTTC

J gene: TRBJ1-1
V gene: TRBV29-1
D gene: NA
CDR3 protein: CSVVSTEAFF
CDR3 DNA: TGCAGCGTTGTTAGCACTGAAGCTTTCTTT

J gene: TRBJ2-3
V gene: TRBV28
D gene: NA
CDR3 protein: CASCTGADTQYF
CDR3 DNA: TGTGCCAGCTGTACGGGAGCAGATACGCAGTATTTT

J gene: TRBJ2-2
V gene: TRBV7-2
D gene: TRBD2
CDR3 protein: CASSDKGSGIGELFF
CDR3 DNA: TGTGCCAGCAGCGATAAGGGTAGCGGGATAGGGGAGCTGTTTTTT

J gene: TRBJ2-1
V gene: TRBV20-1
D gene: TRBD2
CDR3 protein: CSASPLGLAGGPSIYNEQFF
CDR3 DNA: TGCAGTGCTAGTCCACTCGGACTAGCGGGAGGGCCTTCTATCTACAATGAGCAGTTCTTC